The 26 T cell receptor beta chains listed next were all sequenced from one sample in a study of blood T cells in healthy people across ages. PCR was performed a second time for about 6 to 12 cycles using a sample-barcoded 5' primer and a J-beta primer mix. TCRdb fed the 5' RACE reads into MiXCR, producing one record per CDR3 protein. The sample carries 780,000 or so distinct CDR3 sequences, roughly three fifths recorded once. Sequenced input: blood. These receptor sequences come from a man in his forties or fifties in good health.

This sequence joins TRBV5-6 and TRBJ2-3; the match to TRBD2 covers 14 bases. Germline V CDR1 and CDR2: SGHDT, YYEEEE. With V trimmed by 7 bases and J by 5 bases, 0 bases remained unmatched. CDR3 length: 13 residues. CDR3 sequence (DNA): TGTGCCAGCGGGACTAGCGGGAGAGATACGCAGTATTTT. Translation gives CASGTSGRDTQYF. Full variable domain (rest looked up from reference TRBV5-6 and TRBJ2-3): DAGVTQSPTHLIKTRGQQVTLRCSPKSGHDTVSWYQQALGQGPQFIFQYYEEEERQRGNFPDRFSGHQFPNYSSELNVNALLLGDSALYLCASGTSGRDTQYFGPGTRLTVL.

The chain has TRBV25-1 and TRBJ2-5, with 9 bases identical to TRBD1. The end of the DNA aligns better with TRBJ2-7, so the J call may be wrong. The CDR3 has 15 residues. Germline values: CDR1 MGHDK, CDR2 SYGVNS. For the CDR3, the DNA is TGTGCCAGCCATGGGGGGACAGGGTCTCGGGACGAGCAGTACTTC. Its translation: CASHGGTGSRDEQYF.

The chain has TRBV20-1 and TRBJ2-7; 7 bases align to TRBD1. V was clipped by 1 base and J by 2 bases; unmatched bases: 2. Germline V gene data show CDR1 as DFQATT and CDR2 as SNEGSKA (reference sequence). This CDR3 spans 13 amino acids. Written as DNA, the CDR3 is TGCAGTGCTAGAGGTGACAGGGCCTACGAGCAGTACTTC. Its translation is CSARGDRAYEQYF.

J is TRBJ2-7 and V is TRBV28, with 10 bases matching TRBD1. The CDR3 extends over 14 amino acids. Trimming removed 4 bases from V and 6 bases from J; junction bases left unmatched: 6. CDR1 is MDHEN, CDR2 SYDVKM, per germline. The chain's CDR3 is CASSSGTGAFEQYF. CDR3 DNA sequence: TGTGCCAGCAGTTCCGGGACAGGGGCATTCGAGCAGTACTTC. Variable domain in full (rest from reference TRBV28 and TRBJ2-7): DVKVTQSSRYLVKRTGEKVFLECVQDMDHENMFWYRQDPGLGLRLIYFSYDVKMKEKGDIPEGYSVSREKKERFSLILESASTNQTSMYLCASSSGTGAFEQYFGPGTRLTVT.

The chain combines TRBV11-1 with TRBJ1-5, with D tentatively TRBD1 (6 bases). From germline, CDR1 is SGHAT and CDR2 FQDESV (reference sequence). V was trimmed by 7 bases and J by 7 bases, leaving 11 bases between them. CDR3 length: 12 residues. The CDR3: CASNYRAQPQHF. CDR3 DNA: TGTGCCAGCAACTACAGGGCCCAGCCCCAGCATTTT.

There are a few counts of this clonotype. The gene calls are TRBV28 and TRBJ2-3, with TRBD1 as a possible D gene (8 bases). The V and J ends lost 5 bases and 3 bases respectively, with 21 bases between them. This CDR3 contains 17 residues. Germline V gene sequence: CDR1 MDHEN, CDR2 SYDVKM. The CDR3 nucleotides are TGTGCCAGCAGTCTTGACCTCGGACAGGGAGGGACAGATACGCAGTATTTT. Translated: CASSLDLGQGGTDTQYF.

The chain employs TRBV10-3 and TRBJ1-4; D is uncertain. The germline V gene encodes CDR1 ENHRY and CDR2 SYGVKD. The V end lost 0 bases, the J end lost 11 bases, and 13 bases lay between the germline ends. CDR3 length: 14 residues. The CDR3 sequence: CAISESIADGKLFF. The CDR3 DNA is TGTGCCATCAGTGAGTCGATTGCGGATGGGAAACTGTTTTTT.

The chain links TRBV27 to TRBJ2-3; possible D gene TRBD2, 6 bases. V was trimmed by 2 bases and J by 6 bases, leaving 15 bases between them. CDR3 length: 15 amino acids. From germline, CDR1 is MNHEY and CDR2 SMNVEV (reference sequence). Written as DNA, the CDR3 is TGTGCCAGCAGTTTAGAGGCTAGAGGGAGGGATACGCAGTATTTT. It specifies CASSLEARGRDTQYF.

This clonotype was detected only a few times. J is TRBJ2-7 and V is TRBV13; D assignment may be TRBD1 or TRBD2 (5 bases each). This CDR3 comprises 16 residues. CDR1 and CDR2 (germline): PRHDT, FYEKMQ (reference sequence). Trimming took off 1 base at V and 3 bases at J, with 16 bases between the two ends. The CDR3 is CASSLDSGLAGYEQYF. For the CDR3, the DNA is TGTGCCAGCAGCTTAGATTCGGGGCTGGCGGGCTACGAGCAGTACTTC. The complete variable domain, with remaining parts taken from reference TRBV13 and TRBJ2-7, reads AAGVIQSPRHLIKEKRETATLKCYPIPRHDTVYWYQQGPGQDPQFLISFYEKMQSDKGSIPDRFSAQQFSDYHSELNMSSLELGDSALYFCASSLDSGLAGYEQYFGPGTRLTVT.

The genes are TRBV7-2 and TRBJ2-3; a possible D gene is TRBD2 (5 bases). V was clipped by 4 bases and J by 5 bases, with 13 bases between them. Germline lookup yields CDR1 SGHTA and CDR2 FQGNSA. This CDR3 is built from 14 residues. DNA for the CDR3: TGTGCCAGCAGCTCCGGAAGCGGATTAGATACGCAGTATTTT. Translation: CASSSGSGLDTQYF.

This clonotype was recorded a few times. The chain is built from TRBV4-3 and TRBJ1-5; the D is unclear. This CDR3 is 14 amino acids long. Trimming took off 1 base at V and 1 base at J, with 5 bases between the two ends. Germline V gene data show CDR1 as LGHNA and CDR2 as YSLEER. The chain's CDR3 is CASSQGASNQPQHF. CDR3 bases: TGCGCCAGCAGCCAAGGCGCGAGCAATCAGCCCCAGCATTTT.

The chain combines TRBV12-3 or TRBV12-4 with TRBJ2-5; 11 bases are shared with TRBD1. V dropped 6 bases and J dropped 5; count of bases not matched to a gene: 5. This CDR3 has 14 residues. The CDR3 DNA is TGTGCCAGCAGCTACCGGGACAGGGGGGAGACCCAGTACTTC. Amino acid sequence: CASSYRDRGETQYF.

The rearrangement links TRBV6-1 to TRBJ1-2; a weak D match, TRBD1 (6 bases). This CDR3 is 14 amino acids long. V lost 6 bases and J lost 4, with 15 bases in between. Germline CDR1 and CDR2: MNHNS and SASEGT. CDR3 region: CASRTRGFSYGYTF. The CDR3 DNA reads as TGTGCCAGCAGGACAAGGGGGTTTAGCTATGGCTACACCTTC.

The V call is TRBV20-1, the J call TRBJ2-5; D could derive from TRBD1 or TRBD2 (6 bases each). V was cut by 1 base and J by 5 bases, with 14 bases left in between. Germline V gene data show CDR1 as DFQATT and CDR2 as SNEGSKA (reference sequence). This CDR3 has 14 amino acids. CDR3 sequence reads: CSARVTGARETQYF. In DNA, the CDR3 is TGCAGTGCTAGAGTTACGGGGGCGCGGGAGACCCAGTACTTC.

This sequence joins TRBV4-1 and TRBJ1-4; D not resolved. Germline CDR1 MGHRA, CDR2 YSYEKL. Trimming removed 4 bases at V and 8 bases at J, with 11 bases between. The length of the CDR3 is 13 residues. CDR3 sequence reads: CASSPLIREKLFF. The CDR3 DNA reads as TGCGCCAGCAGCCCCCTAATACGGGAAAAACTGTTTTTT.

This sequence joins TRBV10-3 and TRBJ2-5; 7 bases are shared with TRBD1. The CDR3 is 13 amino acids. Germline lookup yields CDR1 ENHRY and CDR2 SYGVKD. The ends lost 11 bases at V and 5 bases at J; junction bases unmatched: 11. This CDR3 is CAVGRQGGETQYF. In nucleotides, the CDR3 is TGTGCCGTAGGCCGACAGGGCGGGGAGACCCAGTACTTC.

The sample holds one count of this clonotype. The chain is built from TRBV25-1 and TRBJ1-6, with D maybe TRBD1 (5 bases). In germline, CDR1 is MGHDK, CDR2 SYGVNS. CDR3 length equals 15 residues. Between the trimmed V and J ends, which lost 0 bases and 8 bases, there was a span of 11 bases. The CDR3 region is CASSEYRGTDSPLHF. The CDR3 DNA follows: TGTGCCAGCAGTGAATATAGGGGCACGGATTCACCCCTCCACTTT.

This chain uses TRBV20-1 with TRBJ2-7; no clear D. Between the trimmed V and J ends, which lost 4 bases and 0 bases, there was a span of 10 bases. The CDR3 is 13 residues long. Germline CDR1 and CDR2: DFQATT and SNEGSKA (reference sequence). The CDR3, as DNA: TGCAGTGCTATCCCCGGACGCTCCTACGAGCAGTACTTC. It is translated as CSAIPGRSYEQYF.

This clonotype has more than one count but fewer than ten. CDR3 residues: CASSQISRQANEQFF. The CDR3 DNA reads TGTGCCAGCAGCCAAATCAGCAGGCAGGCCAATGAGCAGTTCTTC. This chain connects TRBV3-1 to TRBJ2-1; D is uncertain. The CDR3 is 15 amino acids. Trimming took 2 bases from V and 6 from J, leaving 14 bases between them. CDR1 is LGHDT and CDR2 is YNNKEL in the germline V gene (reference sequence).

This chain joins TRBV6-5 and TRBJ2-1; the match to TRBD2 covers 11 bases. This CDR3 is built from 15 residues. Germline V CDR1 and CDR2: MNHEY, SVGAGI. Trimming took 0 bases from V and 9 from J; bases not matched to a gene: 4. The CDR3 region is CASSYSLAGVPEQFF. The DNA for the CDR3 is TGTGCCAGCAGTTACTCACTAGCGGGAGTACCTGAGCAGTTCTTC.

The chain is built from TRBV29-1 and TRBJ2-7, with D tentatively TRBD2 (5 bases). The last part of the DNA fits TRBJ2-5 better; the J call may be wrong. CDR3 size: 12 residues. Germline values: CDR1 SQVTM, CDR2 ANQGSEA. CDR3 nucleotide sequence: TGCAGCGTGGTCGGGATCTCAGAGACCCAGTACTTC. It encodes CSVVGISETQYF.

This clonotype was seen only a few times. The V and J genes are TRBV6-5 and TRBJ1-2, with a possible D match to TRBD1 (5 bases). Germline loops: CDR1 MNHEY, CDR2 SVGAGI. Trimming cost V 4 bases and J 7 bases, with 16 bases left between them. The CDR3 contains 14 residues. CDR3 sequence reads: CASSSHGQGGGYTF. The CDR3 DNA reads as TGTGCCAGCAGTTCACACGGGCAGGGAGGTGGCTACACCTTC.

The chain is built from TRBV20-1 and TRBJ2-4; 15 nucleotides align to TRBD2. The DNA end favors TRBJ2-5, so the J call may be wrong. The CDR3 runs 14 residues. Germline V lookup: CDR1 DFQATT, CDR2 SNEGSKA (reference sequence). The DNA of the CDR3 is TGCAGTGCTTCAGGACTAGCGGGAGGGGAGACCCAGTACTTC. Its translation: CSASGLAGGETQYF.

This clonotype was detected only a few times. The V call is TRBV30, the J call TRBJ1-2; 8 nucleotides line up with TRBD1. The CDR3 spans 13 residues. With V trimmed by 2 bases and J by 5 bases, 4 bases remained unmatched. Germline loops: CDR1 GTSNPN, CDR2 SVGIG (reference sequence). The CDR3 DNA sequence: TGTGCCTGGAGTCAACAGGGGGAATATGGCTACACCTTC. Amino acid sequence: CAWSQQGEYGYTF.

This CDR3 is CASSYTGERYNEQFF. The CDR3 nucleotides are TGTGCCAGCAGTTACACAGGGGAAAGGTACAATGAGCAGTTCTTC. This chain links TRBV3-1 with TRBJ2-1, with 7 bases matching TRBD1. The germline CDR1 and CDR2 sequences are LGHDT and YNNKEL (reference sequence). The CDR3 is 15 residues long. J gave up 4 bases and V 6 bases, and 9 bases lay outside the gene matches.

In the case of this clonotype: A junction boundary mismatches the germline segment, possibly from a read error. The CDR3 DNA reads TGTGCCAGCAGCATGGGGACAGGGGACATCTATGGCTACACCTTC. Protein sequence: CASSMGTGDIYGYTF. This chain connects TRBV5-1 to TRBJ1-2; 10 bases agree with TRBD1. This CDR3 region has 15 residues. Per germline, CDR1 SGHRS and CDR2 YFSETQ.